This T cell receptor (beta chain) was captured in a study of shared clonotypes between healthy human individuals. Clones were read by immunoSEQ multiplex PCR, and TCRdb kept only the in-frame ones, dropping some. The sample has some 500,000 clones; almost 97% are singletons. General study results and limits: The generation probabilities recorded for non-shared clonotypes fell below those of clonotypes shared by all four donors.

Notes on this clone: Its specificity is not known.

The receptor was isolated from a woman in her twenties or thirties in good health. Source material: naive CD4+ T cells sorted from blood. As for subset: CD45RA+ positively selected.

CDR3: CASSLRGRGRFRVVNEQFF. CDR3 in DNA: TGTGCCAGCAGCTTACGCGGCAGGGGGCGATTTAGGGTGGTCAATGAGCAGTTCTTC. The chain employs TRBV7-9 and TRBJ2-1, with TRBD1 matching over 8 bases. Germline trimming cut 2 bases from V and 6 bases from J; bases unmatched to any gene: 18. The CDR3 is 19 residues long. Germline V gene data show CDR1 as SEHNR and CDR2 as FQNEAQ (reference sequence). The full variable domain, rest sourced from reference TRBV7-9 and TRBJ2-1, is DTGVSQNPRHKITKRGQNVTFRCDPISEHNRLYWYRQTLGQGPEFLTYFQNEAQLEKSRLLSDRFSAERPKGSFSTLEIQRTEQGDSAMYLCASSLRGRGRFRVVNEQFFGPGTRLTVL.